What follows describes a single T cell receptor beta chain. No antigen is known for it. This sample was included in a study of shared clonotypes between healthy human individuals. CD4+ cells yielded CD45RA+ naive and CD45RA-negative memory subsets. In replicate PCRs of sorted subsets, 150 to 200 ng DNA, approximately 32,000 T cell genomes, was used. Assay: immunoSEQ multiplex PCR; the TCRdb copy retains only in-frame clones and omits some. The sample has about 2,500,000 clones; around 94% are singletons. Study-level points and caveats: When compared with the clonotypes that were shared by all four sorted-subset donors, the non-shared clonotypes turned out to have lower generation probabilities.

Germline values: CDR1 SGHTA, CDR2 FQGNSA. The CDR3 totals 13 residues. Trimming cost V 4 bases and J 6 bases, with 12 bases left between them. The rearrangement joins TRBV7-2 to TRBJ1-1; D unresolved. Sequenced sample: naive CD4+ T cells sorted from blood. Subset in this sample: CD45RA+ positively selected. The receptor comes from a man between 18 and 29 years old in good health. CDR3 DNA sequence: TGTGCCAGCAGCTCCCTGGACGGCGCTGAAGCTTTCTTT. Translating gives CASSSLDGAEAFF.